Presented here are 18 T cell receptor beta chains from one specimen sequenced in a study of T-cell reconstitution after alpha-beta-depleted transplantation in children. Unique molecular identifiers were built into the TCRbeta library. MiXCR, run by TCRdb on the PCR reads, gives a single entry per CDR3 protein. The repertoire holds about 900,000 distinct CDR3 sequences, with about 29% as singletons. Source: PBMCs, mostly from graft donor cells, taken 360 days after TCRalphabeta/CD19-depleted stem cell transplant. These receptors came from a boy in the first two years of life who had a stem cell transplant for SCID, so the T cells may come from the graft donor.

The chain uses TRBV5-1 and TRBJ2-5, with D perhaps assigned TRBD1 or TRBD2 (6 bases each). V dropped 0 bases and J dropped 9 bases, with 9 bases sitting between them. The CDR3 is 12 amino acids. CDR1 is SGHRS, CDR2 YFSETQ, per germline. The DNA of the CDR3 is TGCGCCAGCAGCTTGGCTGGGGGGCCCCAGTACTTC. Translated, it gives CASSLAGGPQYF.

This chain joins TRBV20-1 and TRBJ2-3; the match to TRBD2 covers 9 bases. Germline assignment: CDR1 DFQATT and CDR2 SNEGSKA (reference sequence). The J segment lost 5 bases and the V segment lost 5 bases, leaving 14 bases of the junction unmatched. The CDR3 covers 16 residues. Here the CDR3 DNA reads TGCAGTGCTTTTTCCATTAGCGGGGGCACCGGAGATACGCAGTATTTT. Translation: CSAFSISGGTGDTQYF.

The chain joins TRBV15 to TRBJ1-1; D call uncertain. The V end lost 5 bases, the J end lost 1 base, and 8 bases lay between the germline ends. The CDR3 totals 13 residues. The germline gives CDR1 LNHNV, CDR2 YYDKDF (reference sequence). The CDR3 loop is CATSQDGNTEAFF. CDR3 in DNA: TGTGCCACCAGCCAAGACGGGAACACTGAAGCTTTCTTT.

J is TRBJ2-2 and V is TRBV6-5; 7 nucleotides agree with TRBD2. The V segment lost 11 bases and the J segment 4 bases; nucleotides outside the gene matches: 4. Per the germline V gene, CDR1 is MNHEY and CDR2 is SVGAGI. The CDR3 covers 12 residues. The CDR3: CAVGGVTGELFF. For the CDR3, the DNA is TGTGCCGTGGGGGGGGTCACCGGGGAGCTGTTTTTT.

The CDR3 DNA is TGTGCCAGCAGCACCCCTCGGGATGAGCAGTTCTTC. It specifies CASSTPRDEQFF. This rearrangement joins TRBV9 to TRBJ2-1; D gene uncertain. The germline V gene has CDR1 SGDLS and CDR2 YYNGEE. This CDR3 contains 12 residues. Between the trimmed V and J ends, which lost 4 bases and 8 bases, there was a span of 10 bases. Together with reference TRBV9 and TRBJ2-1, the CDR3 gives the full variable domain: DSGVTQTPKHLITATGQRVTLRCSPRSGDLSVYWYQQSLDQGLQFLIQYYNGEERAKGNILERFSAQQFPDLHSELNLSSLELGDSALYFCASSTPRDEQFFGPGTRLTVL.

The V gene is TRBV24-1, the J gene TRBJ2-1; D remains unclear. Trimming removed 4 bases at V and 5 bases at J, with 11 bases between. Per the germline V gene, CDR1 is KGHDR and CDR2 is SFDVKD. The CDR3 covers 14 residues. The CDR3 DNA reads TGTGCCACCAGTGACCCTAAAAGAAACAATGAGCAGTTCTTC. This translates into CATSDPKRNNEQFF.

The table lists this clonotype with a few counts. The V call is TRBV6-5, the J call TRBJ2-7, with TRBD1 matching over 7 bases. This CDR3 is 14 amino acids long. Germline V lookup: CDR1 MNHEY, CDR2 SVGAGI. After removal of 7 bases from V and 3 bases from J, the junction contained 9 bases not matched to a gene. The CDR3 region is CASTRQGTGYEQYF. The CDR3 bases are TGTGCCAGCACAAGACAGGGCACGGGCTACGAGCAGTACTTC.

J is TRBJ2-7 and V is TRBV6-2 or TRBV6-3, with 9 bases that match TRBD2. Germline CDR1 reads MNHEY; CDR2 reads SVGEGT. The CDR3 length is 13 residues. J was trimmed by 2 bases and V by 7 bases; bases with no gene match: 3. The CDR3 DNA follows: TGTGCCAGCACCAGCGGGGGGACCTACGAGCAGTACTTC. Protein product: CASTSGGTYEQYF.

On this clonotype itself: Sequence at one end of the junction differs from germline and may be a read error. The rearrangement links TRBV12-3 or TRBV12-4 to TRBJ2-1; 8 bases align to TRBD1. The CDR3 runs to 14 residues. CDR3 sequence reads: CASSLGRGQNEQIF. The CDR3 bases are TGTGCCAGCAGTTTGGGCAGGGGGCAGAATGAGCAGATCTTC.

This clonotype has just a few counts. CDR3 in DNA: TGTGCCAGCATTTGGGGTGCAGATACGCAGTATTTT. Protein product: CASIWGADTQYF. The chain employs TRBV9 and TRBJ2-3; D call uncertain. In germline, CDR1 is SGDLS, CDR2 YYNGEE. Trimming removed 6 bases from V and 4 bases from J, with 9 bases in between. The CDR3 totals 12 residues.

This chain links TRBV4-3 with TRBJ2-7, with 10 bases fitting TRBD1. The CDR3 contains 13 residues. Germline values: CDR1 LGHNA, CDR2 YSLEER. The ends lost 3 bases at V and 6 bases at J; junction bases unmatched: 2. CDR3 nucleotide sequence: TGCGCCAGCAGCCAGGACAGGGGGACCGAGCAGTACTTC. It codes for CASSQDRGTEQYF.

This clonotype appeared a few times. This chain connects TRBV10-1 to TRBJ1-3, with TRBD1 as a possible D gene (6 bases). Germline V gives CDR1 WNHNN, CDR2 SYGVQD (reference sequence). V lost 3 bases and J lost 2, with 11 bases in between. This CDR3 contains 15 residues. The CDR3 nucleotides are TGCGCCAGCAGTGATCGGCAGGGGCCTGGAAACACCATATATTTT. This codes for CASSDRQGPGNTIYF.

The CDR3 reads CSARQRDRGYEQYF. CDR3 bases: TGCAGTGCTAGACAGCGGGACAGGGGTTACGAGCAGTACTTC. This chain joins TRBV20-1 and TRBJ2-7, with 10 bases matching TRBD1. This CDR3 comprises 14 residues. The ends lost 2 bases at V and 4 bases at J; junction bases unmatched: 5. The germline V gene has CDR1 DFQATT and CDR2 SNEGSKA (reference sequence).

This chain links TRBV18 with TRBJ2-1; D may match TRBD1 or TRBD2 (5 bases each). The CDR3 consists of 21 residues. Trimming took off 3 bases at V and 0 bases at J, with 27 bases between the two ends. Looked up from germline, CDR1 is KGHSH and CDR2 is LQKENI. As DNA, the CDR3 is TGTGCCAGCTCACCTCCCACCGGGGCAGGCAAGGTAATGAGCTCCTACAATGAGCAGTTCTTC. This encodes CASSPPTGAGKVMSSYNEQFF.

The J gene is TRBJ2-7, the V gene TRBV20-1, with D possibly being TRBD1 (6 bases). The V end lost 2 bases, the J end lost 4 bases, and 12 bases lay between the germline ends. The V gene's germline CDR1 is DFQATT and CDR2 SNEGSKA (reference sequence). CDR3 length equals 13 residues. As DNA, the CDR3 is TGCAGTGCTAGAAGTCAGGGGAATTACGAGCAGTACTTC. This encodes CSARSQGNYEQYF.

The J gene is TRBJ1-2, the V gene TRBV12-3 or TRBV12-4; D is ambiguous. V lost 6 bases to trimming and J lost 0 bases, with 14 bases between them. This CDR3 contains 15 residues. The CDR3 coding sequence is TGTGCCAGCAGCCCCGACCCGTTCGCTAACTATGGCTACACCTTC. This translates into CASSPDPFANYGYTF.

V is TRBV10-3 and J is TRBJ2-7; D is unresolved. The V gene's germline CDR1 is ENHRY and CDR2 SYGVKD. The V end lost 3 bases, the J end lost 0 bases, and 9 bases lay between the germline ends. This CDR3 comprises 14 residues. CDR3 sequence: CAISDETISYEQYF. The CDR3 DNA reads as TGTGCCATCAGTGACGAGACAATCTCCTACGAGCAGTACTTC.

This clonotype has just a few counts. The chain combines TRBV5-1 with TRBJ2-1, with a tentative D call TRBD1 (5 bases). CDR3 size: 16 residues. Germline V gene sequence: CDR1 SGHRS, CDR2 YFSETQ. Trimming pared 1 base from V and 5 bases from J, leaving 16 bases between. CDR3 loop: CASSLLGQDIDNEQFF. The CDR3 DNA reads TGCGCCAGCAGCTTGTTGGGTCAGGACATAGACAATGAGCAGTTCTTC.